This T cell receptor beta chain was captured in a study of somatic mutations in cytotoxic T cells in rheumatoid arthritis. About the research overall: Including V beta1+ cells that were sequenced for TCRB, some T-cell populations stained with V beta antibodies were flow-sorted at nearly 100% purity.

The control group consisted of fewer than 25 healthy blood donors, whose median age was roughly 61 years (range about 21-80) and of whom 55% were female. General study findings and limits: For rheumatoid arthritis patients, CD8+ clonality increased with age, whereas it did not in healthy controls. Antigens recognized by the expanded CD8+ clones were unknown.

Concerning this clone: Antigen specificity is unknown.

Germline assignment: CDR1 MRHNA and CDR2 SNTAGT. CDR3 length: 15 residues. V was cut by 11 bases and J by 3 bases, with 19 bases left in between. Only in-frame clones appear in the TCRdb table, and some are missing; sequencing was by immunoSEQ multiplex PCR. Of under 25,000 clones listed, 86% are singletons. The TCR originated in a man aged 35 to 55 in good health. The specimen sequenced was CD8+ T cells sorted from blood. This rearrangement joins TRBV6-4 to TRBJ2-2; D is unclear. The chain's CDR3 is CASLKGGSDTGELFF. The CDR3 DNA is TGTGCCTCCCTAAAAGGTGGCTCGGACACCGGGGAGCTGTTTTTT.